Below are 25 T cell receptor beta chains sequenced from a single sample in a study of cytomegalovirus exposure and HLA in healthy donors. Sequenced by immunoSEQ multiplex PCR; TCRdb stores in-frame clones only, minus some. The repertoire holds 250,000 to 400,000 clones, with roughly 88% as singletons. Sequencing was performed on PBMCs. The receptor source for this set is a man between 25 and 39 years old in good health and CMV-seronegative.

The chain recombines TRBV7-9 with TRBJ2-1; 10 bases match TRBD1. There are 16 residues in the CDR3. V lost 2 bases and J lost 6; bases outside the gene matches: 7. Per germline, CDR1 SEHNR and CDR2 FQNEAQ (reference sequence). CDR3 sequence: CASSLPATGGFNEQFF. The CDR3 nucleotides are TGTGCCAGCAGCTTACCCGCGACAGGGGGCTTCAATGAGCAGTTCTTC.

The chain combines TRBV11-2 with TRBJ1-4; 7 bases fit TRBD1. Germline V gene data show CDR1 as SGHAT and CDR2 as FQNNGV. This CDR3 has 14 residues. The trim removed 4 bases at V and 8 bases at J, leaving 7 bases unmatched. This CDR3 reads CASSSGQVEEKLFF. CDR3 nucleotide sequence: TGTGCCAGCAGCTCCGGACAGGTTGAGGAAAAACTGTTTTTT.

This chain connects TRBV6-1 to TRBJ2-3; D gene uncertain. The CDR3 loop spans 16 amino acids. The germline CDR1 and CDR2 sequences are MNHNS and SASEGT. Trimming removed 2 bases from V and 4 bases from J, with 16 bases in between. The CDR3, as DNA: TGTGCCAGCAGTGAATCCACCTTCGCCCGCGCAGATACGCAGTATTTT. Its protein is CASSESTFARADTQYF.

This rearrangement joins TRBV4-1 to TRBJ1-5; the D gene is possibly TRBD1 (6 bases). V was clipped by 4 bases and J by 0 bases, with 16 bases between them. CDR3 length equals 17 residues. Germline CDR1 and CDR2: MGHRA and YSYEKL. CDR3 DNA sequence: TGCGCCAGCAGCCGCAGCCGGGACATCCGTAGCAATCAGCCCCAGCATTTT. Residues: CASSRSRDIRSNQPQHF.

The rearrangement joins TRBV7-2 to TRBJ2-1; D is unresolved. V was shortened by 2 bases and J by 4 bases, with 9 bases between the two germline ends. CDR1 is SGHTA, CDR2 FQGNSA, per germline. The CDR3 extends over 14 amino acids. The CDR3, as DNA: TGTGCCAGCAGCTTATCGGTGGTGTACAATGAGCAGTTCTTC. This encodes CASSLSVVYNEQFF. The full variable domain, with the rest looked up from reference TRBV7-2 and TRBJ2-1, is GAGVSQSPSNKVTEKGKDVELRCDPISGHTALYWYRQSLGQGLEFLIYFQGNSAPDKSGLPSDRFSAERTGGSVSTLTIQRTQQEDSAVYLCASSLSVVYNEQFFGPGTRLTVL.

This rearrangement joins TRBV4-3 to TRBJ1-6; D is possibly TRBD1 (6 bases). Germline CDR1 reads LGHNA; CDR2 reads YSLEER. Trimming removed 4 bases at V and 7 bases at J, with 14 bases between. The CDR3 length is 15 residues. The CDR3 region has the DNA TGCGCCAGCAGCCTCTGGACAGCCCCGAATTCACCCCTCCACTTT. It is translated as CASSLWTAPNSPLHF.

This chain uses TRBV7-9 with TRBJ1-1, with a tentative D call TRBD1 (6 bases). The germline V gene encodes CDR1 SEHNR and CDR2 FQNEAQ (reference sequence). The CDR3 extends over 14 amino acids. The V gene lost 5 bases and the J gene lost 7 bases, with 17 bases spanning the gap. The CDR3 protein is CASSPGDTRSEAFF. The CDR3 nucleotides are TGTGCCAGCAGCCCAGGGGACACCAGGAGTGAAGCTTTCTTT.

The chain uses TRBV15 and TRBJ1-2; D gene uncertain. V was trimmed by 0 bases and J by 5 bases, leaving 13 bases between them. Germline assignment: CDR1 LNHNV and CDR2 YYDKDF (reference sequence). The CDR3 contains 15 residues. The CDR3 DNA sequence: TGTGCCACCAGCAGAGATCTGGGTCGGGGTTATGGCTACACCTTC. It is translated as CATSRDLGRGYGYTF.

The chain is built from TRBV19 and TRBJ1-6; D gene unclear. The V and J ends lost 6 bases and 6 bases respectively, with 9 bases between them. The CDR3 covers 13 residues. The germline gives CDR1 LNHDA, CDR2 SQIVND (reference sequence). Here the CDR3 DNA reads TGTGCCAGTAGCGCCAGGCCTAATTCACCCCTCCACTTT. This gives the protein CASSARPNSPLHF.

This chain joins TRBV6-1 and TRBJ2-7; 7 nucleotides align to TRBD1. The V and J ends lost 3 bases and 4 bases, in that order; junction bases with no gene match: 3. Looked up from germline, CDR1 is MNHNS and CDR2 is SASEGT. The CDR3 runs 13 residues. This CDR3 reads CASSDGQDYEQYF. CDR3 in DNA: TGTGCCAGCAGTGACGGACAGGATTACGAGCAGTACTTC.

The chain employs TRBV2 and TRBJ1-2; 9 nucleotides align to TRBD1. CDR1 SNHLY and CDR2 FYNNEI come from the germline V gene. Trimming at V came to 6 bases and at J to 1 base, leaving 3 bases not matched to a gene. CDR3 size: 14 residues. CDR3 region: CASRRQGGNYGYTF. CDR3 bases: TGTGCCAGCAGGAGACAGGGGGGTAACTATGGCTACACCTTC.

This clone was recorded a few times. The chain combines TRBV11-2 with TRBJ2-7, with D possibly matching TRBD1 (5 bases). The length of the CDR3 is 16 residues. The germline gives CDR1 SGHAT, CDR2 FQNNGV. V was pared by 2 bases and J by 1 base, with 15 bases between. The CDR3 sequence: CASSLRRQGISYEQYF. CDR3 DNA sequence: TGTGCCAGCAGCTTAAGACGCCAGGGCATATCCTACGAGCAGTACTTC.

The V call is TRBV21-1, the J call TRBJ2-2; the table's D call, TRBD2, was not checked against the DNA. TRBV21-1 is labeled a pseudogene. The CDR3 has 16 residues. The CDR3 sequence: CASRRWGGTNTGELFF. The DNA for the CDR3 is TGTGCCAGCAGAAGGTGGGGGGGGACCAACACCGGGGAGCTGTTTTTT.

The chain uses TRBV6-5 and TRBJ1-1, with a weak D call TRBD1 (6 bases). The CDR3 runs to 16 residues. Trimming left V 4 bases short and J 3 bases short, with 18 bases between. CDR1 MNHEY and CDR2 SVGAGI come from the germline V gene. Written as DNA, the CDR3 is TGTGCCAGCAGTTCGCGAACCACAGGGTTTGACACTGAAGCTTTCTTT. Amino acids: CASSSRTTGFDTEAFF.

This rearrangement joins TRBV5-6 to TRBJ2-5; 11 bases agree with TRBD2. This CDR3 has 17 residues. CDR1 and CDR2 from the germline V gene are SGHDT and YYEEEE. V lost 0 bases and J lost 1; bases outside the gene matches: 5. The chain's CDR3 is CASSLVTSGGGQETQYF. CDR3 in DNA: TGTGCCAGCAGCTTGGTAACTAGCGGGGGCGGCCAAGAGACCCAGTACTTC.

The chain recombines TRBV10-2 with TRBJ2-5; 10 bases map to TRBD2. From germline, CDR1 is WSHSY and CDR2 SAAADI. The CDR3 runs to 17 residues. J was trimmed by 3 bases and V by 6 bases; bases with no gene match: 13. CDR3 residues: CASRKTPGLAKEETQYF. In DNA, the CDR3 is TGCGCCAGCAGAAAAACCCCGGGACTAGCGAAGGAAGAGACCCAGTACTTC.

This chain joins TRBV7-6 and TRBJ1-4; TRBD1 is a possible D gene (5 bases). The CDR3 spans 16 residues. V lost 1 base, J lost 10 bases, and 19 bases lay in between. Germline values: CDR1 SGHVS, CDR2 FNYEAQ. The CDR3 is CASSLGTGNAKGKLFF. As DNA, the CDR3 is TGTGCCAGCAGCTTAGGCACAGGTAACGCCAAAGGAAAACTGTTTTTT.

The V call is TRBV7-2, the J call TRBJ2-7; 8 bases are a match to TRBD1. Germline values: CDR1 SGHTA, CDR2 FQGNSA. V was pared by 5 bases and J by 4 bases, with 7 bases of the junction left unmatched. The CDR3 consists of 14 residues. The CDR3: CASSLGTGKYEQYF. Written as DNA, the CDR3 is TGTGCCAGCAGCCTCGGGACAGGAAAATACGAGCAGTACTTC.

This clone was found once. This chain connects TRBV5-6 to TRBJ2-5; 7 bases map to TRBD2. V lost 1 base, J lost 5 bases, and 2 bases stayed unmatched. This CDR3 has 13 amino acids. From germline, CDR1 is SGHDT and CDR2 YYEEEE. CDR3 coding DNA: TGTGCCAGCAGCTTGTGGGGAGGGGAGACCCAGTACTTC. Translated, it gives CASSLWGGETQYF.

The chain carries TRBV6-4 and TRBJ2-2, with D perhaps TRBD2 (5 bases). The CDR3 totals 22 residues. Germline V gene data show CDR1 as MRHNA and CDR2 as SNTAGT. V was shortened by 0 bases and J by 5 bases, with 31 bases between the two germline ends. CDR3 sequence: CASSDSTVRAPPARPLTGELFF. The CDR3 region has the DNA TGTGCCAGCAGTGACTCCACAGTGAGGGCTCCCCCCGCTAGACCATTAACCGGGGAGCTGTTTTTT.

This clone was recorded a few times. V gene TRBV30 combines with J gene TRBJ2-4, with 7 bases identical to TRBD2. V lost 4 bases to trimming and J lost 1 base; unmatched junction nucleotides: 7. CDR1 is GTSNPN and CDR2 is SVGIG in the germline V gene (reference sequence). The CDR3 covers 15 residues. CDR3 loop: CAWTLGGLAKNIQYF. CDR3 DNA: TGTGCCTGGACCCTGGGAGGGTTGGCCAAAAACATTCAGTACTTC.

V and J are TRBV29-1 and TRBJ2-3, with 10 bases identical to TRBD2. V lost 2 bases and J lost 4; bases outside the gene matches: 3. The CDR3 totals 14 residues. Germline CDR1 SQVTM, CDR2 ANQGSEA. For the CDR3, the DNA is TGCAGCGTTGAAAGCGGGGGGGCCTCAGATACGCAGTATTTT. Residues: CSVESGGASDTQYF.

This clone occurred a few times. The gene calls are TRBV19 and TRBJ2-2; 8 bases match TRBD1. The CDR3 has 16 residues. The J segment lost 5 bases and the V segment lost 5 bases, leaving 10 bases of the junction unmatched. Germline loops: CDR1 LNHDA, CDR2 SQIVND (reference sequence). This chain's CDR3 is CASSGTGQGLTGELFF. CDR3 sequence (DNA): TGTGCCAGTAGTGGGACAGGACAGGGCCTGACCGGGGAGCTGTTTTTT.

This sequence joins TRBV5-6 and TRBJ1-1, with 8 bases aligning to TRBD1. V dropped 0 bases and J dropped 0; count of bases not matched to a gene: 7. This CDR3 comprises 17 residues. The germline CDR1 and CDR2 sequences are SGHDT and YYEEEE. The DNA for the CDR3 is TGTGCCAGCAGCTTGGCCCTACAGGGGGAGATGAACACTGAAGCTTTCTTT. Amino acid sequence: CASSLALQGEMNTEAFF.

In the case of this clone: Other nucleotide sequences from this sample produce the same CDR3. The chain recombines TRBV19 with TRBJ1-1; TRBD1 might be the D (6 bases). The CDR3 contains 13 residues. Germline CDR1 is LNHDA and CDR2 is SQIVND (reference sequence). V was pared by 3 bases and J by 2 bases, with 7 bases between. The CDR3, as DNA: TGTGCCAGTAGTATCAGGGGTAACACTGAAGCTTTCTTT. This translates into CASSIRGNTEAFF.